Listed below are T cell receptor beta chains from one sample, sequenced in a study of spatial heterogeneity in lung cancer. TCRdb re-called the 5' RACE reads with MiXCR, one entry per CDR3 protein. The sample records about 120,000 distinct CDR3 sequences, 12% being singletons. Sequencing was performed on PBMCs, taken at follow-up. The receptors derive from a male donor with early-stage non-small cell lung cancer. Each CDR3 is given with its conserved first and last residue. The D gene is left open where the match is weak. Only part of the rows carry a size: once, few, many, or a class if the clone is expanded.

13	NA	TRBV6-6	TRBJ1-2	NA	CASSYGQNYGYTF	TGTGCCAGCAGTTATGGTCAGAACTATGGCTACACCTTC
14	few	TRBV15	TRBJ1-1	NA	CATSRNRLNTEAFF	TGTGCCACCAGCAGGAACAGGCTTAACACTGAAGCTTTCTTT
17	many	TRBV9	TRBJ1-5	TRBD1	CASSVVGKTGNNQPQHF	TGTGCCAGCAGCGTTGTCGGAAAGACAGGGAACAATCAGCCCCAGCATTTT
14	NA	TRBV6-1	TRBJ1-5	NA	CASSEAGTDQPQHF	TGTGCCAGCAGTGAAGCAGGGACGGATCAGCCCCAGCATTTT
13	few	TRBV5-4	TRBJ2-5	TRBD1	CASSTGDQETQYF	TGTGCCAGCAGCACAGGGGACCAAGAGACCCAGTACTTC
14	many	TRBV12-3/TRBV12-4	TRBJ2-1	NA	CASITGWEYNEQFF	TGTGCCAGCATCACCGGATGGGAATACAATGAGCAGTTCTTC
18	many	TRBV6-2/TRBV6-3	TRBJ1-2	TRBD1	CASSYSTGGQILGYGYTF	TGTGCCAGCAGTTACTCAACAGGGGGCCAAATTTTGGGCTATGGCTACACCTTC
13	few	TRBV7-3	TRBJ2-2	NA	CASSSRGAGELFF	TGTGCCAGCAGCTCTAGAGGTGCCGGGGAGCTGTTTTTT
13	many	TRBV6-5	TRBJ1-3	NA	CASSYSGRNTIYF	TGTGCCAGCAGTTATTCCGGGAGAAACACCATATATTTT
14	many	TRBV18	TRBJ1-5	TRBD1	CASSSDRVGQPQHF	TGTGCCAGCTCCTCGGACAGGGTTGGACAGCCCCAGCATTTT
13	NA	TRBV6-1	TRBJ1-1	NA	CASSAVGGTEAFF	TGTGCCAGCAGTGCCGTTGGGGGCACTGAAGCTTTCTTT
15	many	TRBV20-1	TRBJ2-7	NA	CSARGLGDTRYEQYF	TGCAGTGCTAGAGGTTTAGGGGACACAAGGTACGAGCAGTACTTC
12	NA	TRBV20-1	TRBJ2-7	TRBD1	CTTGTGPYEQYF	TGCACTACCGGGACAGGTCCCTACGAGCAGTACTTC
15	NA	TRBV4-2	TRBJ2-5	NA	CASSQVLGREETQYF	TGTGCCAGCAGCCAAGTACTAGGCCGGGAAGAGACCCAGTACTTC
14	many	TRBV10-2	TRBJ2-4	NA	CASSNIQGGNIQYF	TGCGCCAGCAGTAATATACAGGGGGGGAACATTCAGTACTTC